A single sample gave rise to the 20 T cell receptor delta chains below, sequenced in a study of γδ T cells in repeated Plasmodium falciparum infection. TCRdb ran CATT on the multiplex PCR reads. This table has some 100,000 delta-chain clones, approximately 1.5% appearing once. Bulk repertoires came from Vgamma9/Vdelta2+ or Vdelta2-negative gammadelta T cells flow-sorted from PBMC. Sequencing input: gamma-delta T cells from blood. The receptors derive from a pool of human donors (malaria-infected and uninfected, not separated).

The sample holds many counts of this clone. The chain recombines TRDV1 with TRDJ1, with D possibly matching TRDD2 (8 bases). Germline CDR1 reads TSWWSYY; CDR2 reads QGS. Trimming removed 1 base from V and 0 bases from J, with 36 bases in between. The CDR3 totals 24 residues. The CDR3 nucleotides read TGTGCTCTTGGGGAACGGTCTACCATCTTCCTACGGAGGGGGATGCAAGGGTACACCGATAAACTCATCTTT. Residues: CALGERSTIFLRRGMQGYTDKLIF.

This clone was observed many times. TCRdb's protein, taken from a much larger clone, differs from this DNA's translation at residue 12, likely owing to a read error; the protein displayed comes from the DNA. The V and J genes are TRDV2 and TRDJ2, with 8 positions matching TRDD3. The J gene is not listed in TCRdb, so it was assigned here from a DNA match to germline. The CDR3 is made up of 15 amino acids. Germline CDR1 and CDR2: GEAIGNYY and EKD. The CDR3 DNA reads TGTGCCTGTGACACCGTGGGGGATTTGACAGCACGACTCTTCTTT. This encodes CACDTVGDLTARLFF.

This clone was seen repeatedly, ten times or more. The chain has TRDV3 and TRDJ1, with TRDD3 identical over 10 bases. The CDR3 loop spans 18 amino acids. Germline CDR1 reads TVYSNPD; CDR2 reads GDNSRS (reference sequence). With V trimmed by 0 bases and J by 0 bases, 13 bases remained unmatched. The CDR3 sequence is CAFRRSYWGMQYTDKLIF. CDR3 nucleotide sequence: TGTGCCTTTAGACGATCCTACTGGGGGATGCAGTACACCGATAAACTCATCTTT.

The sample holds a few counts of this clone. The protein given by TCRdb reflects a much larger clone and differs at residue 3 from this DNA's translation, likely from a read error; the protein shown is the DNA's translation. V usage is TRDV3 and J usage is TRDJ1; D not certain. As TCRdb names no J gene, one was assigned here on the basis of a DNA match to germline. The germline gives CDR1 TVYSNPD, CDR2 GDNSRS (reference sequence). The CDR3 covers 14 residues. V lost 5 bases to trimming and J lost 0 bases, with 16 bases between them. This CDR3 is CALLPLKYTDKLIF. The DNA of the CDR3 is TGTGCCCTTTTACCCTTGAAGTACACCGATAAACTCATCTTT.

Concerning this clone: This DNA's translation differs at residue 10 from TCRdb's protein, which comes from a much larger clone; a read error is likely, and the protein shown is translated from the DNA. The chain has TRDV2 and TRDJ1; 9 bases agree with TRDD3. No J segment appears in TCRdb, so it was assigned here by matching the sequence to germline. J gave up 3 bases and V 0 bases, and 10 bases lay outside the gene matches. The CDR3 contains 17 residues. Germline V gene lookup returns CDR1 GEAIGNYY and CDR2 EKD. This chain's CDR3 is CACDTVGGYTDPDKLIF. CDR3 bases: TGTGCCTGTGACACCGTAGGGGGATACACGGATCCCGATAAACTCATCTTT.

As concerns this clone: A far larger clone is off by one base, so a read error is likely. Other DNA sequences of this sample code for an identical CDR3. The gene calls are TRDV2 and TRDJ1; 8 nucleotides align to TRDD3. TCRdb records no J gene; here it was assigned by comparing the DNA to germline. Trimming took 1 base from V and 5 from J; bases not matched to a gene: 8. In germline, CDR1 is GEAIGNYY, CDR2 EKD. The CDR3 covers 15 residues. The CDR3 bases are TGTGCCTGTGACACACTACTGGGGGGGACAGATAAACTCATCTTT. Encoded protein: CACDTLLGGTDKLIF.

Of note for this clone: The mismatch at residues 4 and 10 between this DNA's translation and the TCRdb protein of a much larger clone likely reflects a read error; the protein shown is translated from the DNA. The rearrangement links TRDV2 to TRDJ1; 8 bases are shared with TRDD3. The CDR3 runs to 16 residues. V trimming: 6 bases; J trimming: 4 bases; junction bases outside the gene matches: 15. Germline V gives CDR1 GEAIGNYY, CDR2 EKD. The CDR3 DNA reads TGTGCCTGTAGCACGTACTGGGGGCCACCGGGCGATAAACTCATCTTT. Amino acids: CACSTYWGPPGDKLIF.

This clone was detected only a few times. TCRdb has a much larger clone's protein, which differs at residue 18 from the translation of this DNA, likely because of a read error; what is shown is the protein translated from the DNA. The J gene is uncalled and the V gene is TRDV2; TRDD3 is the table's D call, not checked against the DNA. This CDR3 region has 20 residues. Germline V gene data show CDR1 as GEAIGNYY and CDR2 as EKD. CDR3 protein: CACDTLSGGTGSWDTRQTFF. Here the CDR3 DNA reads TGTGCCTGTGACACCCTTTCTGGGGGAACCGGATCCTGGGACACCCGACAGACGTTTTTC.

In its sample, this clone is large. The sample contains more than one DNA sequence encoding this CDR3. The chain has TRDV2 and TRDJ1; 9 bases agree with TRDD3. CDR1 is GEAIGNYY and CDR2 is EKD in the germline V gene. The CDR3 has 14 residues. The ends lost 3 bases at V and 0 bases at J; junction bases unmatched: 1. CDR3 coding DNA: TGTGCCTGTGACCCTGGGGGATACACCGATAAACTCATCTTT. Protein product: CACDPGGYTDKLIF.

This clone was counted only a few times. A far bigger clonotype differs at one base, so this is likely a read error. The V gene call reads TRDV2; no J gene was called; the table's D call, TRDD3, has no DNA check behind it. Germline values: CDR1 GEAIGNYY, CDR2 EKD. CDR3 size: 15 residues. The chain's CDR3 is CACDVLGFHTDKLIF. CDR3 in DNA: TGTGCCTGTGACGTTCTGGGATTCCACACCGATAAACTCATCTTC.

This clone has just a few counts. This likely stems from a read error, as it lies one base from a far larger clone. The sample holds other DNA sequences that translate to the same CDR3. This sequence joins TRDV1 and TRDJ1; TRDD2 matches 8 bases. The CDR3 is 21 amino acids. CDR1 is TSWWSYY and CDR2 is QGS in the germline V gene. Here the CDR3 reads CALGEPSYPLGLGGYTDKLIF. In DNA, the CDR3 is TGTGCTCTTGGGGAACCTTCCTACCCGCTGGGATTAGGGGGGTACACCGATAAGCTCATCTTT.

Concerning this clone itself: The protein that TCRdb holds for this DNA derives from a much larger clone and differs from the translated DNA at residue 14, which likely indicates a read error; the protein shown here is translated from the DNA. The CDR3: CACDSMGDQGTDKPIF. The CDR3 DNA is TGTGCCTGTGATTCAATGGGGGATCAGGGCACCGATAAACCCATCTTT. The V gene call reads TRDV2; no J gene was called; TRDD3 reflects the table's D call only, with no check against the DNA. CDR1 is GEAIGNYY, CDR2 EKD, per germline. The CDR3 is made up of 16 amino acids.

This clone has just a few counts. The protein held in TCRdb is that of a much larger clone and does not match this DNA's translation at residue 14, likely because of a read error; the protein shown is translated from the DNA. The CDR3 region is CALGELKLLRAWGVRTDKLIF. The DNA of the CDR3 is TGTGCTCTTGGGGAACTAAAACTCCTCCGGGCTTGGGGAGTTAGGACCGATAAACTCATCTTT. The rearrangement joins TRDV1 to TRDJ1; D is possibly TRDD3 (5 bases). The germline V gene has CDR1 TSWWSYY and CDR2 QGS. V lost 0 bases and J 2 bases, leaving 28 bases between the germline ends. This CDR3 is built from 21 residues.

This clone occurred many times. Translating this DNA gives a protein that differs at residue 17 from the TCRdb one, which belongs to a much larger clone; a read error is likely, and the protein shown is this translation. CDR3 region: CACDTEKGDTSSWDTRRMFF. The CDR3 DNA reads TGTGCCTGTGACACCGAAAAGGGGGATACCAGCTCCTGGGACACCCGACGGATGTTTTTC. This chain uses TRDV2 with TRDJ3; TRDD3 aligns across 9 bases. Germline CDR1 and CDR2: GEAIGNYY and EKD. The CDR3 spans 20 residues.

This clone was counted between two and nine times. Since a far larger clone is one base different, this is likely a read error. Distinct nucleotide sequences in the sample also encode this CDR3. The gene calls are TRDV2 and TRDJ2; 9 bases line up with TRDD3. The trim removed 0 bases at V and 2 bases at J, leaving 18 bases unmatched. This CDR3 has 21 amino acids. Germline V CDR1 and CDR2: GEAIGNYY, EKD. CDR3 in DNA: TGTGCCTGTGACACCTTCCTTGACTGGGGGACAAGGGCCTACTTGACAGCACAACTCTTCTTT. Translated: CACDTFLDWGTRAYLTAQLFF.

A word on this clone: TCRdb's listed protein matches a much larger clone and diverges from this DNA's translation at residue 3, likely through a read error; the protein shown comes from the DNA. The chain links TRDV2 to TRDJ3; D possibly matches TRDD2 or TRDD3 (5 bases each). No J gene is reported in TCRdb; it was inferred here by comparing the DNA with germline. Per the germline V gene, CDR1 is GEAIGNYY and CDR2 is EKD. This CDR3 has 21 residues. The CDR3 is CASDTGLREGIFAWDTRQMFF. The DNA of the CDR3 is TGTGCCAGTGACACTGGCCTACGTGAAGGGATCTTCGCCTGGGACACCCGACAGATGTTTTTC.

On this clone: A read error is the likely source, as a far larger clone sits one nucleotide away. Other DNA sequences in the same sample also yield this CDR3. This rearrangement joins TRDV2 to TRDJ3, with TRDD3 identical over 8 bases. Germline V lookup: CDR1 GEAIGNYY, CDR2 EKD. This CDR3 comprises 19 residues. In DNA form, the CDR3 reads TGTGCCTGTGACCCCCTGCTGGGGGACCGCTCCTGGGACACCCGGCAGATGTTTTTC. Translating gives CACDPLLGDRSWDTRQMFF.

This clone was detected ten times or more. This CDR3 is also generated by other DNA sequences in the sample. The chain joins TRDV1 to TRDJ1; possible D gene TRDD2, 6 bases. Germline loops: CDR1 TSWWSYY, CDR2 QGS. The CDR3 extends over 23 amino acids. The V and J ends lost 0 bases and 9 bases respectively, with 41 bases between them. The CDR3 DNA reads TGTGCTCTTGGGGAACTTGGCCGCCGGGGGTCCTACGGAGCGGTGGACGGGCGGGGAGAACTCATCTTT. Its protein product is CALGELGRRGSYGAVDGRGELIF.

A few counts support this clone. TCRdb's entry gives the protein of a much larger clone, which mismatches this DNA's translation at residue 4, likely from a read error; the protein reported here is translated from the DNA. The chain has TRDV1 and TRDJ2; D not certain. As TCRdb names no J gene, one was assigned here on the basis of a DNA match to germline. Per germline, CDR1 TSWWSYY and CDR2 QGS. The CDR3 runs to 14 residues. With 8 bases removed from V and 7 bases from J, the gap between germline ends came to 17 bases. CDR3 protein: CALRGSGSIAQLFF. The CDR3, as DNA: TGTGCTCTTAGGGGCTCCGGATCGATAGCACAACTCTTCTTT.

In the case of this clone: TCRdb lists the protein of a much larger clone for this DNA, which differs at residue 6, so this is likely a read error; the protein given here is translated from the DNA itself. The J gene is TRDJ1, the V gene TRDV2; TRDD3 is a possible D gene (5 bases). This CDR3 is 21 amino acids long. Germline CDR1 is GEAIGNYY and CDR2 is EKD. The V gene lost 5 bases and the J gene lost 0 bases, with 33 bases spanning the gap. The CDR3 loop reads CACVSPRTFRYRLGYTDKLIF. For the CDR3, the DNA is TGTGCCTGTGTGTCTCCTCGAACATTCCGATATCGATTGGGGTACACCGATAAACTCATCTTT.